These 12 T cell receptor beta chains share one sample of origin, sequenced in a study of T cell responses to AZD1222 COVID-19 vaccine. Some clones are missing from TCRdb's copy, which holds only in-frame ones; the method was immunoSEQ multiplex PCR. The profile shows 92,000 or so clones, around 90% of them singletons. Sample: peripheral blood, taken on day 0 of AZD1222 vaccination. The receptors were sampled from an adult in good health.

The V and J genes are TRBV19 and TRBJ1-6; 10 bases line up with TRBD1. V shed 6 bases and J 9 bases; nucleotides not matched to a gene: 5. The CDR3 sequence is 14 residues long. The V gene's germline CDR1 is LNHDA and CDR2 SQIVND (reference sequence). The CDR3 DNA sequence: TGTGCCAGTAGGCCGGGACAGGGGAGTTCACCCCTCCACTTT. It yields the protein CASRPGQGSSPLHF.

The gene calls are TRBV7-9 and TRBJ2-7; a possible D gene is TRBD2 (6 bases). V was pared by 2 bases and J by 6 bases, with 14 bases between. The germline CDR1 and CDR2 sequences are SEHNR and FQNEAQ (reference sequence). The CDR3 contains 14 residues. CDR3 DNA: TGTGCCAGCAGCTTACCCAGGGAGGCGGGCGAGCAGTACTTC. It is translated as CASSLPREAGEQYF. Supplemented by reference TRBV7-9 and TRBJ2-7, the full variable domain reads DTGVSQNPRHKITKRGQNVTFRCDPISEHNRLYWYRQTLGQGPEFLTYFQNEAQLEKSRLLSDRFSAERPKGSFSTLEIQRTEQGDSAMYLCASSLPREAGEQYFGPGTRLTVT.

This sequence joins TRBV30 and TRBJ2-5, with 11 bases matching TRBD2. The CDR3 is made up of 16 amino acids. After removal of 1 base from V and 5 bases from J, the junction contained 9 bases not matched to a gene. The germline gives CDR1 GTSNPN, CDR2 SVGIG (reference sequence). The CDR3 DNA sequence: TGTGCCTGGAGTGGTGGGTTTAGCGGGAGGGAGGAGACCCAGTACTTC. Protein product: CAWSGGFSGREETQYF.

The DNA of the CDR3 is TGCGCCAGCAGCCAAGAAATGGACCCTAGCGGGATTACCTACGAGCAGTACTTC. Translation: CASSQEMDPSGITYEQYF. The chain is built from TRBV4-1 and TRBJ2-7, with 9 bases lining up with TRBD2. CDR1 is MGHRA, CDR2 YSYEKL, per germline. V shed 0 bases and J 2 bases; nucleotides not matched to a gene: 11. The CDR3 is 18 amino acids.

The chain employs TRBV19 and TRBJ2-1; 8 nucleotides line up with TRBD1. Germline values: CDR1 LNHDA, CDR2 SQIVND (reference sequence). V dropped 1 base and J dropped 7; count of bases not matched to a gene: 3. The CDR3 runs 14 residues. The CDR3 region is CASSIGQGANEQFF. In DNA form, the CDR3 reads TGTGCCAGTAGTATAGGTCAGGGGGCAAATGAGCAGTTCTTC.

The chain carries TRBV9 and TRBJ2-3; the D gene is possibly TRBD2 (6 bases). CDR1 SGDLS and CDR2 YYNGEE come from the germline V gene. This CDR3 has 14 residues. V was trimmed by 7 bases and J by 0 bases, leaving 12 bases between them. CDR3 sequence (DNA): TGTGCCAGCGGGGGAGGCGGGAGCACAGATACGCAGTATTTT. Translated: CASGGGGSTDTQYF.

The rearrangement joins TRBV18 to TRBJ2-1; tentatively, D is TRBD2 (5 bases). The CDR3 has 13 amino acids. The ends were cut back, 0 bases at V and 14 bases at J, with 14 bases in the middle. CDR1 and CDR2 from the germline V gene are KGHSH and LQKENI. The CDR3 sequence: CASSPPQYRGEFF. The DNA of the CDR3 is TGTGCCAGCTCACCACCTCAGTATCGGGGTGAGTTCTTC.

This chain links TRBV28 with TRBJ2-7; 14 bases line up with TRBD2. Germline V gene lookup returns CDR1 MDHEN and CDR2 SYDVKM. Trimming cost V 8 bases and J 6 bases; bases outside gene matches: 9. This CDR3 has 15 amino acids. The CDR3 bases are TGTGCCAGCTGGCCGGGGGGACTAGCGGGAGCCGAGCAGTACTTC. Residues: CASWPGGLAGAEQYF.

V usage is TRBV28 and J usage is TRBJ1-2; no reliable D call. The length of the CDR3 is 13 residues. CDR1 and CDR2 (germline): MDHEN, SYDVKM. Trimming removed 7 bases from V and 8 bases from J, with 17 bases in between. CDR3 sequence (DNA): TGTGCCAGCACCGTCGTGGGAGGGAGGGGCTACACCTTC. Amino acid sequence: CASTVVGGRGYTF.

The V call is TRBV30, the J call TRBJ2-3, with D unresolved. Per germline, CDR1 GTSNPN and CDR2 SVGIG (reference sequence). The CDR3 runs 14 residues. Trimming cost V 0 bases and J 1 base, with 8 bases left between them. Written as DNA, the CDR3 is TGTGCCTGGAGTGTATCGATTGGCACAGATACGCAGTATTTT. Its translation is CAWSVSIGTDTQYF.

This chain links TRBV9 with TRBJ1-1, with D perhaps matching TRBD1 (5 bases). V lost 3 bases, J lost 0 bases, and 6 bases lay in between. Germline V lookup: CDR1 SGDLS, CDR2 YYNGEE. The CDR3 contains 13 residues. The DNA for the CDR3 is TGTGCCAGCAGCGGACAGTTGAACACTGAAGCTTTCTTT. Its protein product is CASSGQLNTEAFF.

The chain combines TRBV2 with TRBJ2-7, with D unclear. The CDR3 extends over 13 amino acids. The germline V gene encodes CDR1 SNHLY and CDR2 FYNNEI. With 11 bases removed from V and 3 bases from J, the gap between germline ends came to 17 bases. The CDR3 sequence is CAVDTLFRYEQYF. CDR3 nucleotide sequence: TGTGCCGTAGACACCCTCTTCCGCTACGAGCAGTACTTC.